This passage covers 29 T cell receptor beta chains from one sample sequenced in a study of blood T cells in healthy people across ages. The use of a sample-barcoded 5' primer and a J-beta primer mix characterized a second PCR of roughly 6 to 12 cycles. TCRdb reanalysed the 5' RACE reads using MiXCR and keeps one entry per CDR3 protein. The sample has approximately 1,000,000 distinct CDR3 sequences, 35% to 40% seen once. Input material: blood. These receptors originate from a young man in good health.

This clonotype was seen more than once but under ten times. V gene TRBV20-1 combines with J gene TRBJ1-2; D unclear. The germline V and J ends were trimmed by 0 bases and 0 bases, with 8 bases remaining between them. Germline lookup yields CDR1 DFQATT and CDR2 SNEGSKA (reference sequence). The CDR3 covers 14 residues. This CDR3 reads CSARDHPANYGYTF. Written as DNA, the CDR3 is TGCAGTGCTAGAGATCACCCAGCTAACTATGGCTACACCTTC.

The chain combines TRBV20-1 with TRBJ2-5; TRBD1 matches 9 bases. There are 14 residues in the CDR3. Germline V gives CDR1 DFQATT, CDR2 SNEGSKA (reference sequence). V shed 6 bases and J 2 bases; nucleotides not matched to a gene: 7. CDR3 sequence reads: CSAFDRGWQETQYF. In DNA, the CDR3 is TGCAGTGCCTTTGACAGGGGGTGGCAAGAGACCCAGTACTTC.

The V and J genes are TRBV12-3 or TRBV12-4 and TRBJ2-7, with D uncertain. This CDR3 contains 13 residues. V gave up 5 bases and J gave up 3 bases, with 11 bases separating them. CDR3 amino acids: CASSPRVHYEQYF. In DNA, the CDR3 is TGTGCCAGCAGTCCTAGAGTACACTACGAGCAGTACTTC.

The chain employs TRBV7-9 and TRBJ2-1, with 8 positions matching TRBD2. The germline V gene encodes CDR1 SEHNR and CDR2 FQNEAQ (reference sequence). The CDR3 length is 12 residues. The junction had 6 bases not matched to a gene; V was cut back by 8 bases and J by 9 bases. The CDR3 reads CASPREVGEQFF. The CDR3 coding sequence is TGTGCCAGCCCGCGGGAGGTTGGTGAGCAGTTCTTC.

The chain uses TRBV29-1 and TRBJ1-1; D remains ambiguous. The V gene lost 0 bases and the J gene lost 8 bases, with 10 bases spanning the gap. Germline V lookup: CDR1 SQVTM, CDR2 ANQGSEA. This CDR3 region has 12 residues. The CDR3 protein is CSVEDHGGEAFF. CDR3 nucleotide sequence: TGCAGCGTTGAAGATCATGGCGGGGAAGCTTTCTTT.

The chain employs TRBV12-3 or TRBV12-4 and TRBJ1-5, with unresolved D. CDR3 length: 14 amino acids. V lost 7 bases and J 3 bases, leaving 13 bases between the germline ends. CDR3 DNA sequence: TGTGCCAGCAACCGGGAAGTCAACAATCAGCCCCAGCATTTT. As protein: CASNREVNNQPQHF.

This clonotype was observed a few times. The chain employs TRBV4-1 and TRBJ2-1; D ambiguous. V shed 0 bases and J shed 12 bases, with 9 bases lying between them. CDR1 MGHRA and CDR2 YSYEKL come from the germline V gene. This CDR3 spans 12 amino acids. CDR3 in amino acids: CASSQDRRAQFF. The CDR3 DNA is TGCGCCAGCAGCCAAGACCGACGGGCGCAGTTCTTC.

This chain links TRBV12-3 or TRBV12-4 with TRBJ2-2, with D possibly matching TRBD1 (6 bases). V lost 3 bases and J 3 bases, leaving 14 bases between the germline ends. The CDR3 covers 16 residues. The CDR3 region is CASSLAGQMDTGELFF. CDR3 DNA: TGTGCCAGCAGTTTGGCTGGACAGATGGACACCGGGGAGCTGTTTTTT.

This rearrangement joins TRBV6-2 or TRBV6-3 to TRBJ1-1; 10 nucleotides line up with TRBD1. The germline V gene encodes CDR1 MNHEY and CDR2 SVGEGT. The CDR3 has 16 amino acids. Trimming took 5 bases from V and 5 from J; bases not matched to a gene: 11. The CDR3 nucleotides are TGTGCCAGCAGTCCTCTCGTGACAGGGGGCTTTACTGAAGCTTTCTTT. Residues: CASSPLVTGGFTEAFF.

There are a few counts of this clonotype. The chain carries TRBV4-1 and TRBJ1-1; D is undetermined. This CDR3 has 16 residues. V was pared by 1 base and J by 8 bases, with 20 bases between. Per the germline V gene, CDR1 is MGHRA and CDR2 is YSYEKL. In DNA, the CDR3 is TGCGCCAGCAGCCAAGGGCCAAGCCTCAAGGGAGTAGAAGCTTTCTTT. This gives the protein CASSQGPSLKGVEAFF.

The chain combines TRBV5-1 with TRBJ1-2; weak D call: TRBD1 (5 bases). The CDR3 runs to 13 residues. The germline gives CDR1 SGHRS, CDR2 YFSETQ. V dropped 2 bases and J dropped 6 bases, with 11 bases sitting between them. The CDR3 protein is CASSFPGVDGYTF. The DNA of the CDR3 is TGCGCCAGCAGCTTCCCGGGGGTTGATGGCTACACCTTC.

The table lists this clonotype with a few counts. DNA for the CDR3: TGTGCCAGGGGGGACAGGGTGGGAGCTGAAGCTTTCTTT. Translated, it gives CARGDRVGAEAFF. V and J are TRBV7-2 and TRBJ1-1, with 9 bases matching TRBD1. J gave up 6 bases and V 9 bases, and 8 bases lay outside the gene matches. Germline CDR1 reads SGHTA; CDR2 reads FQGNSA. CDR3 length equals 13 residues.

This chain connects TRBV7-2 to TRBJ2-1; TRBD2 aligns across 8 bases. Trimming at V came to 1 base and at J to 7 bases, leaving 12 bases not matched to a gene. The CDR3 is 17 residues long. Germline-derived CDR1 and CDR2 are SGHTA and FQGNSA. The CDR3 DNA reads TGTGCCAGCAGCTTAGTTGGGGCCGGGGGGGGCTTAAATGAGCAGTTCTTC. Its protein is CASSLVGAGGGLNEQFF.

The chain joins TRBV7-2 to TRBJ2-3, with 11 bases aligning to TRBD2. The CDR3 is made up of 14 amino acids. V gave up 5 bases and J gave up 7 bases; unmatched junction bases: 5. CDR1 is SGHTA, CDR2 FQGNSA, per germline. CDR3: CASSRRLAGNTQYF. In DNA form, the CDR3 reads TGTGCCAGCAGCCGAAGACTAGCGGGGAATACGCAGTATTTT. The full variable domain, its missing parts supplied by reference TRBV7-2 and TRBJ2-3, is GAGVSQSPSNKVTEKGKDVELRCDPISGHTALYWYRQSLGQGLEFLIYFQGNSAPDKSGLPSDRFSAERTGGSVSTLTIQRTQQEDSAVYLCASSRRLAGNTQYFGPGTRLTVL.

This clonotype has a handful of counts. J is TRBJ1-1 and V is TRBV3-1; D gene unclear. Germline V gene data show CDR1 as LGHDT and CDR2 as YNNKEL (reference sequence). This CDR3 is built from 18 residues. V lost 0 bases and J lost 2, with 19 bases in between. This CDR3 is CASSQDLFLRQPNTEAFF. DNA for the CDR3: TGTGCCAGCAGCCAAGATTTATTTTTGCGGCAGCCCAACACTGAAGCTTTCTTT.

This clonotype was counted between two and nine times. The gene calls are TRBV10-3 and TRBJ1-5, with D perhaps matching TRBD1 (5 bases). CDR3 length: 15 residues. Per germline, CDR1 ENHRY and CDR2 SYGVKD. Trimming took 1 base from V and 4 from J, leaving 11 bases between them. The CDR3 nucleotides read TGTGCCATCAGTGAGTTGGGGGGGGGAAATCAGCCCCAGCATTTT. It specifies CAISELGGGNQPQHF.

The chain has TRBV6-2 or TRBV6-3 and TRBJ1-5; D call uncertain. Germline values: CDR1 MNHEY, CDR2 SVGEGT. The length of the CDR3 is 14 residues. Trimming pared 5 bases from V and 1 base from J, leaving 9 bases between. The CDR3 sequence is CASSKGVSNQPQHF. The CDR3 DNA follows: TGTGCCAGCAGTAAGGGAGTAAGCAATCAGCCCCAGCATTTT.

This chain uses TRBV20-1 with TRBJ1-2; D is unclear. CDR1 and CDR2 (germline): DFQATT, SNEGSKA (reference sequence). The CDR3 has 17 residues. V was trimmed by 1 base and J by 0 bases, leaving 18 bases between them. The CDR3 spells CSARAQTGKNPNYGYTF. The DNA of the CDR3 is TGCAGTGCTAGAGCTCAGACGGGAAAAAACCCTAACTATGGCTACACCTTC.

Here the CDR3 reads CASRKAGPTYNEQFF. CDR3 DNA: TGTGCCAGCAGAAAAGCGGGGCCCACCTACAATGAGCAGTTCTTC. This chain uses TRBV6-2 or TRBV6-3 with TRBJ2-1; 7 bases are shared with TRBD2. In germline, CDR1 is MNHEY, CDR2 SVGEGT. This CDR3 spans 15 amino acids. After removal of 6 bases from V and 2 bases from J, the junction contained 7 bases not matched to a gene.

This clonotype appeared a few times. The CDR3 DNA reads as TGTGCCAGCAGGGGACAGGGGGCCACTGAAGCTTTCTTT. Residues: CASRGQGATEAFF. This chain joins TRBV11-2 and TRBJ1-1; 12 bases line up with TRBD1. The CDR3 runs 13 residues. CDR1 SGHAT and CDR2 FQNNGV come from the germline V gene. With 6 bases clipped from V and 4 bases from J, the junction kept 0 bases outside the gene matches.

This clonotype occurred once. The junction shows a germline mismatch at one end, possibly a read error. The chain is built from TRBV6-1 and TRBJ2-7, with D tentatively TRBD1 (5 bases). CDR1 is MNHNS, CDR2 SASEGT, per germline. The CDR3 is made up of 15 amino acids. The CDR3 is CASGEALGVSYEQYF. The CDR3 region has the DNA TGTGCCAGCGGTGAAGCGTTAGGGGTCTCCTACGAGCAGTACTTC.

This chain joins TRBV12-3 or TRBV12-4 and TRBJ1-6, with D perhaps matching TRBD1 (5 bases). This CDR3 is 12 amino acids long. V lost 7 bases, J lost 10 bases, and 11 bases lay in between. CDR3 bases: TGTGCCAGCAAAGAGGGGTTATCACCCCTCCACTTT. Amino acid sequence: CASKEGLSPLHF.

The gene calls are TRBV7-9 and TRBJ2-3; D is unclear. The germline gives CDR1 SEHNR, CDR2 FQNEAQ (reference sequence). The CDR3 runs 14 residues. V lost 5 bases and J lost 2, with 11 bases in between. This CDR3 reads CASSIGRDTDTQYF. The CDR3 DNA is TGTGCCAGCAGCATCGGCAGAGACACAGATACGCAGTATTTT.

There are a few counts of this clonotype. CDR3 DNA: TGTGCCAGCAGCGAACGGACAGCCTCCTACAATGAGCAGTACTTC. Its protein product is CASSERTASYNEQYF. V is TRBV9 and J is TRBJ2-1; D may be TRBD1 (6 bases). The better agreement between TRBJ2-7 and the DNA end casts doubt on the J call. This CDR3 region has 15 residues. In germline, CDR1 is SGDLS, CDR2 YYNGEE.

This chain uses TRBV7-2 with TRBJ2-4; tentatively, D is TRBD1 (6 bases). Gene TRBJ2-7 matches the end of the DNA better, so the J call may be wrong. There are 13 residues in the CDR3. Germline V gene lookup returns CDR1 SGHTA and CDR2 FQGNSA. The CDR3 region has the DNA TGTGCCAGCAGCTTAGATGGACAGAACGAGCAGTACTTC. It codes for CASSLDGQNEQYF.

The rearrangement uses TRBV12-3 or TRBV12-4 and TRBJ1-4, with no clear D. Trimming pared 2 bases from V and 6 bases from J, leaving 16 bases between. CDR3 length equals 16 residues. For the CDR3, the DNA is TGTGCCAGCAGTTTATCCCACGGAAGGAGAGATGAAAAACTGTTTTTT. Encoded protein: CASSLSHGRRDEKLFF.

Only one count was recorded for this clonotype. The DNA for the CDR3 is TGTGCCAGCAGTTACGCAGGGGGACAGGTCCAACCTAATGAAAAACTGTTTTTT. Its protein is CASSYAGGQVQPNEKLFF. The chain recombines TRBV7-9 with TRBJ1-4, with 8 bases that match TRBD1. V gave up 6 bases and J gave up 3 bases; unmatched junction bases: 15. CDR3 length equals 18 residues. CDR1 is SEHNR and CDR2 is FQNEAQ in the germline V gene (reference sequence).

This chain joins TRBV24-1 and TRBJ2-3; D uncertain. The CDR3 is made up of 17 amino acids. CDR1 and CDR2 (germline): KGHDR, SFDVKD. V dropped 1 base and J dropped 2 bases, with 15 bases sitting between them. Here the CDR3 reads CATSDLAQAGDTDTQYF. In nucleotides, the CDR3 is TGTGCCACCAGTGATTTAGCCCAGGCCGGTGACACAGATACGCAGTATTTT.

The CDR3 bases are TGCAGCGTACGGGCCCCTGGGCAGCCCCAGCATTTT. Translating gives CSVRAPGQPQHF. The chain is built from TRBV29-1 and TRBJ1-5; no clear D. Trimming cost V 6 bases and J 7 bases, with 13 bases left between them. The germline V gene has CDR1 SQVTM and CDR2 ANQGSEA. The CDR3 spans 12 residues.